These 21 T cell receptor beta chains came from one sample sequenced in a study of T cell changes during pregnancy in multiple sclerosis. The table came from immunoSEQ multiplex PCR; TCRdb's copy has only in-frame clones and leaves some out. Among 90,000 to 95,000 clones listed, over 80% were seen once. Here the sequenced sample was peripheral blood, taken in the first trimester of pregnancy. The source of these receptors is a female donor with multiple sclerosis, enrolled in a pregnancy study.

The rearrangement uses TRBV2 and TRBJ1-2; D possibly corresponds to TRBD1 (6 bases). The CDR3 has 15 residues. V dropped 3 bases and J dropped 5 bases, with 16 bases sitting between them. In germline, CDR1 is SNHLY, CDR2 FYNNEI. The CDR3 nucleotides are TGTGCCAGCAGTGACGTGGTCAGGGGATCATATGGCTACACCTTC. Protein: CASSDVVRGSYGYTF.

The gene calls are TRBV5-6 and TRBJ2-1, with TRBD1 as a possible D gene (6 bases). Germline CDR1 reads SGHDT; CDR2 reads YYEEEE. The CDR3 is made up of 16 amino acids. V was cut by 0 bases and J by 0 bases, with 10 bases left in between. The DNA of the CDR3 is TGTGCCAGCAGCTTGGCAACAGGGAGCTCCTACAATGAGCAGTTCTTC. Its protein product is CASSLATGSSYNEQFF.

The chain joins TRBV7-2 to TRBJ2-7; the D gene is possibly TRBD2 (6 bases). V was trimmed by 2 bases and J by 6 bases, leaving 17 bases between them. Germline loops: CDR1 SGHTA, CDR2 FQGNSA. CDR3 size: 15 residues. CDR3 bases: TGTGCCAGCAGCTTATTCTCTGGGACTCCACTCGAGCAGTACTTC. Residues: CASSLFSGTPLEQYF.

The chain couples TRBV28 to TRBJ2-3; D is possibly TRBD1 (6 bases). This CDR3 comprises 14 residues. Germline lookup yields CDR1 MDHEN and CDR2 SYDVKM. Trimming left V 7 bases short and J 5 bases short, with 16 bases between. CDR3 DNA sequence: TGTGCCAGCACCGGGGCCAGGGGAGTAGATACGCAGTATTTT. It yields the protein CASTGARGVDTQYF.

This clone was observed a single time. This sequence joins TRBV9 and TRBJ2-3; TRBD2 is a possible D gene (5 bases). Germline values: CDR1 SGDLS, CDR2 YYNGEE. V gave up 1 base and J gave up 4 bases, with 16 bases separating them. There are 16 residues in the CDR3. The CDR3: CASSVMSGRGADTQYF. As DNA, the CDR3 is TGTGCCAGCAGCGTAATGAGCGGTCGTGGGGCAGATACGCAGTATTTT.

This chain uses TRBV7-2 with TRBJ2-5, with D perhaps matching TRBD1 (6 bases). V was clipped by 0 bases and J by 5 bases, with 10 bases between them. This CDR3 comprises 14 residues. Germline V lookup: CDR1 SGHTA, CDR2 FQGNSA. In DNA, the CDR3 is TGTGCCAGCAGCTTAGCGGGGGCCGGGGAGACCCAGTACTTC. Its protein product is CASSLAGAGETQYF. Combining the CDR3 with reference TRBV7-2 and TRBJ2-5 gives the whole variable domain GAGVSQSPSNKVTEKGKDVELRCDPISGHTALYWYRQSLGQGLEFLIYFQGNSAPDKSGLPSDRFSAERTGGSVSTLTIQRTQQEDSAVYLCASSLAGAGETQYFGPGTRLLVL.

The rearrangement joins TRBV4-1 to TRBJ1-5; tentative D call: TRBD1 (6 bases). CDR1 and CDR2 (germline): MGHRA, YSYEKL. The CDR3 spans 16 residues. V was cut by 3 bases and J by 5 bases, with 17 bases left in between. The CDR3 nucleotides are TGCGCCAGCAGCCAGGGCAGGGGTAAAGTGGATCAGCCCCAGCATTTT. Protein product: CASSQGRGKVDQPQHF.

The gene calls are TRBV4-2 and TRBJ1-2; D is ambiguous. Germline lookup yields CDR1 LGHNA and CDR2 YNFKEQ. This CDR3 has 14 residues. Between the trimmed V and J ends, which lost 0 bases and 3 bases, there was a span of 8 bases. The CDR3 protein is CASSQDPRDYGYTF. Here the CDR3 DNA reads TGTGCCAGCAGCCAAGATCCCCGGGACTATGGCTACACCTTC.

V and J are TRBV5-6 and TRBJ1-2, with a weak D call TRBD1 (5 bases). CDR1 SGHDT and CDR2 YYEEEE come from the germline V gene. Trimming cost V 0 bases and J 1 base, with 10 bases left between them. The CDR3 contains 15 residues. The CDR3 loop is CASSLGPGINYGYTF. CDR3 nucleotides: TGTGCCAGCAGCTTGGGTCCAGGGATTAACTATGGCTACACCTTC.

The chain links TRBV2 to TRBJ2-7, with 9 bases matching TRBD1. J was trimmed by 5 bases and V by 9 bases; bases with no gene match: 11. The length of the CDR3 is 14 residues. Germline V gene sequence: CDR1 SNHLY, CDR2 FYNNEI. CDR3 DNA: TGTGCCAGAAACGCGGGACAGGGCCACCACGAGCAGTACTTC. The encoded protein is CARNAGQGHHEQYF.

The chain has TRBV7-3 and TRBJ2-3; tentatively, D is TRBD1 (6 bases). Trimming removed 4 bases from V and 2 bases from J, with 13 bases in between. Germline V gene lookup returns CDR1 SGHTA and CDR2 FQGTGA. The CDR3 contains 15 residues. CDR3 sequence reads: CASSWTDRHTDTQYF. The DNA for the CDR3 is TGTGCCAGCAGCTGGACTGACAGGCACACAGATACGCAGTATTTT.

The chain links TRBV5-4 to TRBJ2-5; D may be TRBD1 (6 bases). V lost 1 base, J lost 4 bases, and 14 bases lay in between. The CDR3 contains 15 residues. Looked up from germline, CDR1 is SGHNT and CDR2 is YYREEE (reference sequence). This CDR3 reads CASSLLPGDGETQYF. The DNA of the CDR3 is TGTGCCAGCAGCTTGCTGCCAGGGGATGGAGAGACCCAGTACTTC.

The chain combines TRBV7-6 with TRBJ1-1; unclear D gene. CDR1 is SGHVS and CDR2 is FNYEAQ in the germline V gene. Trimming took off 7 bases at V and 1 base at J, with 16 bases between the two ends. The CDR3 is 15 residues long. The CDR3 DNA reads TGTGCCAGCACTGACGTGGGCGATTCGAACACTGAAGCTTTCTTT. It yields the protein CASTDVGDSNTEAFF.

A single count supports this clone. The rearrangement joins TRBV9 to TRBJ1-2, with unresolved D. Germline V gives CDR1 SGDLS, CDR2 YYNGEE. The length of the CDR3 is 13 residues. V was shortened by 0 bases and J by 13 bases, with 16 bases between the two germline ends. CDR3 sequence reads: CASSVAETDSCTF. The CDR3 coding sequence is TGTGCCAGCAGCGTAGCTGAGACTGACTCCTGCACCTTC.

The DNA of the CDR3 is TGTGCCAGCAGTGAATTGTCGGGGATATACACCGGGGAGCTGTTTTTT. It encodes CASSELSGIYTGELFF. This rearrangement joins TRBV6-1 to TRBJ2-2, with D tentatively TRBD2 (5 bases). The CDR3 is 16 residues long. Trimming left V 2 bases short and J 3 bases short, with 13 bases between. The germline CDR1 and CDR2 sequences are MNHNS and SASEGT.

The V and J genes are TRBV29-1 and TRBJ2-5, with D uncertain. V lost 1 base and J 5 bases, leaving 11 bases between the germline ends. There are 13 residues in the CDR3. CDR1 and CDR2 from the germline V gene are SQVTM and ANQGSEA. The CDR3 region is CSVEGSESETQYF. In DNA, the CDR3 is TGCAGCGTTGAAGGTTCGGAGAGTGAGACCCAGTACTTC.

The V call is TRBV9, the J call TRBJ2-1; D ambiguous. V was trimmed by 4 bases and J by 0 bases, leaving 11 bases between them. This CDR3 is 15 amino acids long. From germline, CDR1 is SGDLS and CDR2 YYNGEE. CDR3 in amino acids: CASSSNVGSYNEQFF. The CDR3 DNA follows: TGTGCCAGCAGCTCCAACGTCGGCTCCTACAATGAGCAGTTCTTC.

The chain uses TRBV9 and TRBJ1-2, with unresolved D. With 0 bases removed from V and 5 bases from J, the gap between germline ends came to 11 bases. Germline CDR1 is SGDLS and CDR2 is YYNGEE. The CDR3 is 14 amino acids. CDR3 sequence: CASSVGGDLYGYTF. The CDR3 coding sequence is TGTGCCAGCAGCGTAGGAGGAGACCTATATGGCTACACCTTC.

The chain joins TRBV5-4 to TRBJ1-2, with no clear D. Trimming shortened V by 3 bases and J by 8 bases, and 11 bases separated the two germline ends. Germline loops: CDR1 SGHNT, CDR2 YYREEE (reference sequence). The length of the CDR3 is 12 residues. CDR3 residues: CASSSYSGGYTF. The DNA for the CDR3 is TGTGCCAGCAGCTCCTACAGCGGGGGCTACACCTTC.

The chain combines TRBV4-1 with TRBJ1-1; a weak D match, TRBD1 (5 bases). The CDR3 is 15 residues long. Trimming removed 7 bases at V and 2 bases at J, with 17 bases between. From germline, CDR1 is MGHRA and CDR2 YSYEKL. CDR3 coding DNA: TGCGCCAGCACCTTGGACACAGGAGTCAACACTGAAGCTTTCTTT. Amino acid sequence: CASTLDTGVNTEAFF.

The CDR3 loop reads CASSSIGTSGGHQETQYF. In DNA form, the CDR3 reads TGTGCCAGCAGCTCCATCGGGACTAGCGGGGGCCATCAAGAGACCCAGTACTTC. The chain uses TRBV7-9 and TRBJ2-5, with 14 bases aligning to TRBD2. V lost 4 bases to trimming and J lost 2 bases; unmatched junction nucleotides: 9. Germline V gene data show CDR1 as SEHNR and CDR2 as FQNEAQ (reference sequence). The CDR3 consists of 18 residues.